This note documents a single T cell receptor (beta chain) sequence. Its antigen is still unknown. This sample is drawn from a study of OX40 agonist ivuxolimab in advanced cancers. Overall study: Three patients had partial responses: one hepatocellular carcinoma, two cutaneous melanoma. Study-wide findings and caveats: CD8+ T cells showed, on average, more clonal expansion than CD4+ cells. CD4+ and CD8+ T cells in blood underwent clonal expansion by week 6 at 0.1 to 3.0 mg/kg.

Assay used: immunoSEQ multiplex PCR; TCRdb lists only in-frame clones, some missing. Here the sample spans more than 70,000 clones, roughly 89% being singletons. Samples were taken at baseline and on day 1 of cycles 4 and 7. The V and J ends lost 5 bases and 1 base, in that order; junction bases with no gene match: 5. Germline V gene lookup returns CDR1 MNHEY and CDR2 SMNVEV (reference sequence). The CDR3 consists of 15 residues. The sequence came from an adult with an advanced solid tumor such as melanoma, head and neck, liver or kidney cancer. Material: CD4+ or CD8+ T cells sorted from blood, obtained in a trial of the OX40 agonist ivuxolimab. The chain links TRBV27 to TRBJ2-7; 10 bases fit TRBD2. The CDR3 here is CASSLVLAGSYEQYF. For the CDR3, the DNA is TGTGCCAGCAGTCTTGTACTAGCGGGATCCTACGAGCAGTACTTC.